The 32 T cell receptor beta chains below were found in one sample sequenced in a study of cytomegalovirus exposure and HLA in healthy donors. PCR amplification relied on 60 Vbeta primers (plus 13 Jbeta primers). Using immunoSEQ multiplex PCR, the repertoire was profiled, and TCRdb retains in-frame clones only, with some absent. The table has about 170,000 clones, 75% to 85% seen once. The sample taken for sequencing was PBMCs. These receptors all come from a woman aged 18-29 years in good health and CMV-seronegative.

The V gene is TRBV29-1, the J gene TRBJ2-7; tentative D call: TRBD2 (7 bases). Germline CDR1 SQVTM, CDR2 ANQGSEA. V shed 6 bases and J shed 6 bases, with 15 bases lying between them. The length of the CDR3 is 12 residues. CDR3: CSVGLGGPEQYF. CDR3 DNA: TGCAGCGTCGGCTTGGGGGGGCCCGAGCAGTACTTC.

The chain recombines TRBV28 with TRBJ2-7; D remains unclear. This CDR3 comprises 11 residues. Between the trimmed V and J ends, which lost 3 bases and 3 bases, there was a span of 3 bases. Looked up from germline, CDR1 is MDHEN and CDR2 is SYDVKM. CDR3 nucleotide sequence: TGTGCCAGCAGTTTTATCTACGAGCAGTACTTC. This sequence encodes CASSFIYEQYF.

The gene calls are TRBV13 and TRBJ2-2, with D perhaps matching TRBD1 (6 bases). The CDR3 totals 15 residues. Germline V gene sequence: CDR1 PRHDT, CDR2 FYEKMQ (reference sequence). V gave up 5 bases and J gave up 1 base, with 11 bases separating them. In DNA, the CDR3 is TGTGCCAGCAGCCTCGGGACATTGAACACCGGGGAGCTGTTTTTT. This sequence encodes CASSLGTLNTGELFF.

This sequence joins TRBV6-4 and TRBJ2-7, with TRBD2 identical over 10 bases. This CDR3 spans 13 amino acids. CDR1 and CDR2 (germline): MRHNA, SNTAGT. V was pared by 6 bases and J by 6 bases, with 5 bases of the junction left unmatched. The CDR3 region is CASSPSGSGEQYF. CDR3 nucleotides: TGTGCCAGCAGCCCTAGCGGGAGTGGCGAGCAGTACTTC.

This chain connects TRBV28 to TRBJ2-7; no clear D gene. Germline V lookup: CDR1 MDHEN, CDR2 SYDVKM. Trimming took off 3 bases at V and 2 bases at J, with 14 bases between the two ends. The CDR3 has 15 residues. This CDR3 reads CASSFRGPKTYEQYF. The CDR3, as DNA: TGTGCCAGCAGTTTTCGCGGCCCCAAAACCTACGAGCAGTACTTC.

The chain carries TRBV28 and TRBJ1-5; D gene unclear. Germline values: CDR1 MDHEN, CDR2 SYDVKM. The CDR3 has 15 amino acids. Deletions cut 3 bases from V and 4 bases from J, with 13 bases between. CDR3 DNA: TGTGCCAGCAGTTTCGCGGGTGCCTATAATCAGCCCCAGCATTTT. Translation: CASSFAGAYNQPQHF.

The chain combines TRBV6-1 with TRBJ2-7; 8 nucleotides agree with TRBD1. Germline CDR1 and CDR2: MNHNS and SASEGT. J gave up 4 bases and V 4 bases, and 3 bases lay outside the gene matches. This CDR3 is built from 13 residues. The CDR3 protein is CASSARQGYEQYF. CDR3 nucleotides: TGTGCCAGCAGTGCACGACAGGGGTACGAGCAGTACTTC.

This clone was picked up a small number of times. The chain combines TRBV29-1 with TRBJ2-1, with TRBD1 matching 7 bases. Germline lookup yields CDR1 SQVTM and CDR2 ANQGSEA. This CDR3 contains 14 residues. The J segment lost 5 bases and the V segment lost 6 bases, leaving 10 bases of the junction unmatched. The CDR3: CSVGDREFNNEQFF. CDR3 coding DNA: TGCAGCGTGGGTGACAGGGAATTTAACAATGAGCAGTTCTTC.

V and J are TRBV5-1 and TRBJ2-5; D is possibly TRBD1 (5 bases). The DNA end favors TRBJ2-7, so the J call may be wrong. This CDR3 is built from 15 residues. CDR1 is SGHRS, CDR2 YFSETQ, per germline. CDR3 sequence (DNA): TGCGCCAGCAGCTTGGGGCAGGGCCTTACCTACGAGCAGTACTTC. This translates into CASSLGQGLTYEQYF.

This clone turned up a few times. V usage is TRBV10-3 and J usage is TRBJ2-2, with D maybe TRBD1 (5 bases). With 10 bases removed from V and 2 bases from J, the gap between germline ends came to 11 bases. The CDR3 has 13 residues. Germline CDR1 is ENHRY and CDR2 is SYGVKD. For the CDR3, the DNA is TGTGCCACTAACCAGGGAAACACCGGGGAGCTGTTTTTT. Protein product: CATNQGNTGELFF.

V gene TRBV18 combines with J gene TRBJ1-1, with TRBD1 matching 11 bases. Germline CDR1 reads KGHSH; CDR2 reads LQKENI. CDR3 length: 18 residues. V shed 2 bases and J 0 bases; nucleotides not matched to a gene: 8. CDR3 sequence (DNA): TGTGCCAGCTCACCAACCGGGACAGGGGGTACCATGAACACTGAAGCTTTCTTT. Protein: CASSPTGTGGTMNTEAFF.

The chain joins TRBV27 to TRBJ2-5, with D perhaps TRBD2 (5 bases). The J call is uncertain, as TRBJ2-7 better fits the DNA end. CDR1 is MNHEY, CDR2 SMNVEV, per germline (reference sequence). CDR3 length: 15 residues. The CDR3 sequence: CASSSGFERGYEQYF. The DNA for the CDR3 is TGTGCCAGCAGCTCGGGGTTTGAGAGAGGCTACGAGCAGTACTTC.

The genes are TRBV6-5 and TRBJ1-1; 9 bases are a match to TRBD1. The trim removed 7 bases at V and 4 bases at J, leaving 4 bases unmatched. The CDR3 runs to 13 residues. Germline V lookup: CDR1 MNHEY, CDR2 SVGAGI. The CDR3 DNA sequence: TGTGCCAGCAACCCGGGACAGGGCACTGAAGCTTTCTTT. This translates into CASNPGQGTEAFF.

This chain uses TRBV6-6 with TRBJ1-2, with D unresolved. V gave up 6 bases and J gave up 6 bases, with 11 bases separating them. CDR3 length: 12 residues. Germline assignment: CDR1 MNHNY and CDR2 SVGAGI (reference sequence). CDR3 residues: CASRTGGNGYTF. Here the CDR3 DNA reads TGTGCCAGCAGGACCGGAGGGAATGGCTACACCTTC.

This clone came up once. The chain recombines TRBV4-2 with TRBJ2-3; 13 bases agree with TRBD2. This CDR3 spans 17 amino acids. V trimming: 3 bases; J trimming: 7 bases; junction bases outside the gene matches: 10. Germline V gene sequence: CDR1 LGHNA, CDR2 YNFKEQ. CDR3 residues: CASSQETGLAGVYTQYF. CDR3 in DNA: TGTGCCAGCAGCCAGGAAACAGGACTAGCGGGAGTTTATACGCAGTATTTT.

The rearrangement uses TRBV6-5 and TRBJ2-7; TRBD1 matches at 7 bases. The trim removed 5 bases at V and 3 bases at J, leaving 7 bases unmatched. Germline CDR1 and CDR2: MNHEY and SVGAGI. This CDR3 has 14 residues. The DNA for the CDR3 is TGTGCCAGCAGTCCAAGACAGGGAAACTACGAGCAGTACTTC. Encoded protein: CASSPRQGNYEQYF.

The rearrangement links TRBV19 to TRBJ2-3, with D possibly being TRBD1 (7 bases). V lost 3 bases and J lost 2, with 15 bases in between. The CDR3 is made up of 16 amino acids. The germline V gene encodes CDR1 LNHDA and CDR2 SQIVND (reference sequence). The CDR3, as DNA: TGTGCCAGTAGTATGGTAGGGGGCGGGACCACAGATACGCAGTATTTT. Translating it yields CASSMVGGGTTDTQYF.

This chain connects TRBV15 to TRBJ1-1, with a tentative D call TRBD1 (6 bases). Germline V gene sequence: CDR1 LNHNV, CDR2 YYDKDF (reference sequence). There are 13 residues in the CDR3. V was pared by 2 bases and J by 5 bases, with 9 bases between. The CDR3 DNA is TGTGCCACCAGCAGACTCCAGGGGACTGAAGCTTTCTTT. Translated, it gives CATSRLQGTEAFF.

The genes are TRBV12-1 and TRBJ2-3; the table's TRBD1 call for D was not verified on the DNA. TRBV12-1 is a known pseudogene. This CDR3 comprises 14 residues. CDR3 loop: CASSFGDSSDTQYF. In nucleotides, the CDR3 is TGTGCCAGCAGCTTTGGGGACAGTTCAGATACGCAGTATTTT.

In DNA form, the CDR3 reads TGTGCCAGCAGTTCCAGCTCCTACGAGCAGTACTTC. Protein product: CASSSSSYEQYF. J is TRBJ2-7 and V is TRBV28, with no clear D. The V end was cut by 4 bases, the J end by 0 bases, with 4 bases between. The CDR3 extends over 12 amino acids. Germline CDR1 and CDR2: MDHEN and SYDVKM.

The chain recombines TRBV6-1 with TRBJ2-7; D might be TRBD1 (6 bases). Trimming shortened V by 5 bases and J by 4 bases, and 9 bases separated the two germline ends. There are 12 residues in the CDR3. CDR1 is MNHNS and CDR2 is SASEGT in the germline V gene. CDR3 residues: CASSLDRYEQYF. The CDR3 nucleotides are TGTGCCAGCAGTCTGGACAGATACGAGCAGTACTTC.

The V call is TRBV6-5, the J call TRBJ2-7; TRBD1 might be the D (6 bases). In germline, CDR1 is MNHEY, CDR2 SVGAGI. The CDR3 sequence is 13 residues long. V was shortened by 5 bases and J by 6 bases, with 14 bases between the two germline ends. This chain's CDR3 is CASSGGQHVEQYF. CDR3 DNA: TGTGCCAGCAGTGGCGGACAGCACGTCGAGCAGTACTTC.

The J gene is TRBJ2-2, the V gene TRBV27; 10 bases fit TRBD1. Losses at the gene ends were 4 bases for V and 0 bases for J; bases not matched to a gene: 2. The CDR3 is 16 amino acids. CDR1 is MNHEY and CDR2 is SMNVEV in the germline V gene (reference sequence). The CDR3 loop is CASSSTGGTNTGELFF. CDR3 DNA: TGTGCCAGCAGTTCGACAGGGGGCACGAACACCGGGGAGCTGTTTTTT.

This sequence joins TRBV18 and TRBJ2-5; maybe TRBD2 (5 bases). V was cut by 0 bases and J by 5 bases, with 28 bases left in between. Germline loops: CDR1 KGHSH, CDR2 LQKENI. The CDR3 is 20 residues long. CDR3 protein: CASSPPLPLADSFLLETQYF. The CDR3 DNA is TGTGCCAGCTCACCACCCCTCCCCCTAGCTGATAGTTTCCTCTTGGAGACCCAGTACTTC.

V usage is TRBV29-1 and J usage is TRBJ1-5, with unresolved D. V gave up 4 bases and J gave up 1 base, with 8 bases separating them. Germline CDR1 SQVTM, CDR2 ANQGSEA. The CDR3 extends over 13 amino acids. As DNA, the CDR3 is TGCAGCGTTGTTGCGGGAAGCAATCAGCCCCAGCATTTT. This gives the protein CSVVAGSNQPQHF. Combining the CDR3 with reference TRBV29-1 and TRBJ1-5 gives the whole variable domain SAVISQKPSRDICQRGTSLTIQCQVDSQVTMMFWYRQQPGQSLTLIATANQGSEATYESGFVIDKFPISRPNLTFSTLTVSNMSPEDSSIYLCSVVAGSNQPQHFGDGTRLSIL.

In its sample, this clone was seen a few times. V and J are TRBV10-3 and TRBJ2-2, with 7 nucleotides matching TRBD1. Germline V gene sequence: CDR1 ENHRY, CDR2 SYGVKD. The CDR3 spans 14 residues. V shed 8 bases, J shed 5 bases, and the junction held 8 bases outside the gene matches. The DNA of the CDR3 is TGTGCCATCTACAGGGGTGGAGAAACCGGGGAGCTGTTTTTT. Its translation: CAIYRGGETGELFF.

The chain is built from TRBV5-4 and TRBJ1-2, with D perhaps TRBD1 (5 bases). Germline V gene lookup returns CDR1 SGHNT and CDR2 YYREEE (reference sequence). Trimming removed 5 bases from V and 3 bases from J, with 8 bases in between. The CDR3 runs 12 residues. DNA of the CDR3: TGTGCCAGCAGTGGACACGACTATGGCTACACCTTC. Amino acid sequence: CASSGHDYGYTF.

The rearrangement links TRBV5-1 to TRBJ1-2, with 7 nucleotides matching TRBD1. Per the germline V gene, CDR1 is SGHRS and CDR2 is YFSETQ. CDR3 length: 15 residues. J was trimmed by 2 bases and V by 0 bases; bases with no gene match: 4. CDR3 bases: TGCGCCAGCAGCTTGGGAGGGACAGTGAACTATGGCTACACCTTC. It codes for CASSLGGTVNYGYTF.

The chain couples TRBV4-1 to TRBJ1-1, with 11 bases matching TRBD1. After removal of 2 bases from V and 7 bases from J, the junction contained 15 bases not matched to a gene. CDR3 size: 18 residues. CDR1 MGHRA and CDR2 YSYEKL come from the germline V gene. This CDR3 is CASSQIAGTGGLSIEAFF. The CDR3 region has the DNA TGCGCCAGCAGCCAAATTGCCGGGACAGGGGGACTCAGCATTGAAGCTTTCTTT.

This chain joins TRBV19 and TRBJ2-7, with a tentative D call TRBD2 (6 bases). Between the trimmed V and J ends, which lost 6 bases and 5 bases, there was a span of 14 bases. Germline V CDR1 and CDR2: LNHDA, SQIVND (reference sequence). The CDR3 runs to 13 residues. The CDR3 sequence: CASSGDSKHEQYF. The CDR3 nucleotides are TGTGCCAGTAGCGGGGACTCGAAACACGAGCAGTACTTC.

Only a few counts were recorded for this clone. The chain uses TRBV18 and TRBJ2-1; D is perhaps TRBD1 (6 bases). The CDR3 loop spans 13 amino acids. Trimming left V 3 bases short and J 9 bases short, with 12 bases between. The germline CDR1 and CDR2 sequences are KGHSH and LQKENI. In DNA, the CDR3 is TGTGCCAGCTCACCGTCCGGACAGACTGAGCAGTTCTTC. Protein product: CASSPSGQTEQFF. The variable domain in full, with the rest retrieved from reference TRBV18 and TRBJ2-1, is NAGVMQNPRHLVRRRGQEARLRCSPMKGHSHVYWYRQLPEEGLKFMVYLQKENIIDESGMPKERFSAEFPKEGPSILRIQQVVRGDSAAYFCASSPSGQTEQFFGPGTRLTVL.

This rearrangement joins TRBV19 to TRBJ1-5; 7 bases are a match to TRBD1. The CDR3 runs to 16 residues. Germline assignment: CDR1 LNHDA and CDR2 SQIVND (reference sequence). V was pared by 4 bases and J by 1 base, with 7 bases of the junction left unmatched. The CDR3 loop reads CASSKLDRASNQPQHF. CDR3 nucleotide sequence: TGTGCCAGTAGTAAACTCGACAGGGCGAGCAATCAGCCCCAGCATTTT.